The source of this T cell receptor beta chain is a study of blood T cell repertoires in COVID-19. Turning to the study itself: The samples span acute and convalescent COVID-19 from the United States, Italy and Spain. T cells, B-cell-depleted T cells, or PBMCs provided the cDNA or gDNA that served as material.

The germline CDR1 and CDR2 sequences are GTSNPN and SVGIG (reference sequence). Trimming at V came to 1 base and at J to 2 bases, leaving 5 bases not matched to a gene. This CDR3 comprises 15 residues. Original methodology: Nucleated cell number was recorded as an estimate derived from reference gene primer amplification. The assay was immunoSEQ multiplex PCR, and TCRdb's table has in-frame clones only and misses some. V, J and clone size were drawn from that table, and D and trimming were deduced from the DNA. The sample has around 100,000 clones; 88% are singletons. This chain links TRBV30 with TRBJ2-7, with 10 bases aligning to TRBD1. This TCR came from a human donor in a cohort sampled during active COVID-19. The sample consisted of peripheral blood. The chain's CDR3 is CAWSERTGGTYEQYF. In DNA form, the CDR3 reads TGTGCCTGGAGTGAGCGGACAGGGGGGACCTACGAGCAGTACTTC.